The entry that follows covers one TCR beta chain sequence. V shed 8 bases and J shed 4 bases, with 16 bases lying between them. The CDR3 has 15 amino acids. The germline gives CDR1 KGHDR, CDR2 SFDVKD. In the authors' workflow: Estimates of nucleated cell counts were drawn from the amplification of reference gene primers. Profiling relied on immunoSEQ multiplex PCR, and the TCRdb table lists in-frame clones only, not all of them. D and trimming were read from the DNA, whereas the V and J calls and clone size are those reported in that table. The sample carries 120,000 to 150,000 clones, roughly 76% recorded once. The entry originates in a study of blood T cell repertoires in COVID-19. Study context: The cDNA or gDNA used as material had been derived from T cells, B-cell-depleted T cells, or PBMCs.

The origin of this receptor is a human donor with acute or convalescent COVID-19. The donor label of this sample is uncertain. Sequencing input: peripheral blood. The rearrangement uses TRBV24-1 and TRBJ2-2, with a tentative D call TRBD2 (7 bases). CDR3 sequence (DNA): TGTGCCACCACAGACGGGGGGCTGGGCACCGGGGAGCTGTTTTTT. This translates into CATTDGGLGTGELFF.